The next 8 T cell receptor beta chains were all read from a single sample in a study of T cell repertoires in cytomegalovirus infection (dated by TCRdb to between 2019 and 2020). The run used an Illumina HiSeq 1500. The public sequencing data were trimmed at Q25 with fastp and processed into clonotypes with MiXCR by TCRdb, which kept only in-frame beta chains. CDR3 protein duplicates are merged, each entry listing the most common genes and DNA. The sample records approximately 500,000 distinct CDR3 sequences, approximately 25% of which are singletons. Around 13% of the sample rests with the top ten. Sequencing used PBMCs. The receptors were gathered from a human donor in good health (CMV status not recorded). Some clones in this sample may be carry-over from other donors' samples.

This clonotype was observed many times. The rearrangement links TRBV4-1 to TRBJ2-5; 7 nucleotides agree with TRBD2. The germline gives CDR1 MGHRA, CDR2 YSYEKL. CDR3 length equals 16 residues. The junction had 12 bases not matched to a gene; V was cut back by 4 bases and J by 4 bases. As DNA, the CDR3 is TGCGCCAGCAGCCTTGTCTGGGCGGGAGTTGGAGAGACCCAGTACTTC. It codes for CASSLVWAGVGETQYF.

V is TRBV29-1 and J is TRBJ1-1; 8 bases are shared with TRBD1. Germline CDR1 reads SQVTM; CDR2 reads ANQGSEA. V gave up 8 bases and J gave up 0 bases; unmatched junction bases: 5. CDR3 length: 13 residues. This CDR3 is CSTRQGMNTEAFF. CDR3 sequence (DNA): TGCAGCACCCGACAGGGGATGAACACTGAAGCTTTCTTT.

This chain joins TRBV20-1 and TRBJ2-5, with D uncertain. Germline values: CDR1 DFQATT, CDR2 SNEGSKA (reference sequence). Trimming left V 0 bases short and J 3 bases short, with 5 bases between. This CDR3 comprises 12 residues. CDR3 nucleotides: TGCAGTGCTAGAGACATTGAAGAGACCCAGTACTTC. Its translation is CSARDIEETQYF.

This clonotype was seen only a few times. This chain joins TRBV28 and TRBJ2-7; D may be TRBD2 (5 bases). Germline CDR1 reads MDHEN; CDR2 reads SYDVKM. This CDR3 contains 14 residues. V lost 5 bases, J lost 3 bases, and 14 bases lay in between. CDR3 bases: TGTGCCAGCAGTGGGAGACTAAACAACTACGAGCAGTACTTC. Amino acids: CASSGRLNNYEQYF.

In its sample, this clonotype was seen a few times. The V gene is TRBV24-1, the J gene TRBJ2-3; TRBD1 agrees at 7 bases. In germline, CDR1 is KGHDR, CDR2 SFDVKD. The CDR3 runs to 13 residues. The V and J ends lost 10 bases and 0 bases, in that order; junction bases with no gene match: 3. Here the CDR3 reads CATTDRSTDTQYF. The CDR3 DNA follows: TGTGCCACTACGGACAGGAGCACAGATACGCAGTATTTT.

The chain has TRBV2 and TRBJ2-1; no reliable D call. V lost 6 bases and J 0 bases, leaving 12 bases between the germline ends. Germline values: CDR1 SNHLY, CDR2 FYNNEI. This CDR3 is built from 15 residues. The CDR3 nucleotides read TGTGCCAGCAGGCCAGACGCGAACTCCTACAATGAGCAGTTCTTC. The encoded protein is CASRPDANSYNEQFF. The variable domain in full, completed from reference TRBV2 and TRBJ2-1, reads EPEVTQTPSHQVTQMGQEVILRCVPISNHLYFYWYRQILGQKVEFLVSFYNNEISEKSEIFDDQFSVERPDGSNFTLKIRSTKLEDSAMYFCASRPDANSYNEQFFGPGTRLTVL.

The sample holds many counts of this clonotype. This chain joins TRBV7-8 and TRBJ1-5; no clear D. This CDR3 spans 15 amino acids. V was clipped by 1 base and J by 4 bases, with 11 bases between them. Germline CDR1 SGHVS, CDR2 FQNEAQ. The CDR3 region is CASSLVGAVNQPQHF. The CDR3 DNA follows: TGTGCCAGCAGCTTAGTTGGCGCGGTGAATCAGCCCCAGCATTTT.

The chain recombines TRBV6-2 or TRBV6-3 with TRBJ2-3; weak D call: TRBD2 (5 bases). V dropped 8 bases and J dropped 3 bases, with 15 bases sitting between them. Germline V gene lookup returns CDR1 MNHEY and CDR2 SVGEGT. This CDR3 has 14 residues. This CDR3 reads CASAFGEATDTQYF. CDR3 DNA: TGTGCCAGCGCGTTCGGGGAAGCGACAGATACGCAGTATTTT.